This record concerns one TCR beta chain sequence. This clonotype was seen a few times. Its antigen is currently not known. Nothing much larger sits one base from this clone, and base qualities are not available. CDR3 length: 16 amino acids, cysteine to phenylalanine. The DNA shown is the 48-base CDR3, in frame from base 1. The data are from a study of patients and donors after allogeneic stem cell transplantation (dated by TCRdb to 2020 to 2021). The method behind the library was RT-PCR. The instrument given in TCRdb is NextSeq 550. Starting from the raw public reads, TCRdb applied fastp trimming at Q25, assembled clones with MiXCR and retained in-frame beta chains. Records with the same CDR3 protein are collapsed into one entry carrying the most frequent genes and DNA. Counted in this sample were 800,000 to 1,000,000 distinct CDR3 sequences; roughly 18% of them appeared once. 6% of the sample belongs to the ten largest clones.

The V gene is TRBV21-1 and the J gene is TRBJ2-2; TRBD1, the table's D call, lacks a check against the DNA. TRBV21-1 is classified as a pseudogene. The TCR comes from a human donor who was either an allogeneic HSCT recipient or a stem cell or donor lymphocyte infusion donor (not recorded which). It is not recorded whose cells these are; they may come from a transplant donor. The sample comprised blood, either unsorted or a sorted T cell fraction (not recorded which). The DNA sequence is TGTGCCAGCAGCAAAAAAATTCAGGGTGTAGGTGGGGAGCTGTTTTTT. This yields the protein CASSKKIQGVGGELFF.